Below are 30 T cell receptor beta chains sequenced from a single sample in a study of immune evolution from preneoplasia to lung adenocarcinoma. Using immunoSEQ multiplex PCR, the repertoire was profiled, and TCRdb retains in-frame clones only, with some absent. This table holds about 6,400 clones, roughly 85% found once. Sequencing was done on a sample of FFPE minimally invasive lung adenocarcinoma tissue. The receptors stem from a person between 60 and 79 years old with lung adenocarcinoma.

The count of this clone is one. The genes are TRBV21-1 and TRBJ1-1. TRBV21-1 has pseudogene status. This CDR3 is 15 amino acids long. The CDR3 DNA reads as TGTGCCAGCAGCAAAGGCCGGTGGAGGAACACTGAAGCTTTCTTT. Translating gives CASSKGRWRNTEAFF.

The chain is built from TRBV5-6 and TRBJ1-2; D is undetermined. CDR1 is SGHDT, CDR2 YYEEEE, per germline. Trimming pared 0 bases from V and 8 bases from J, leaving 5 bases between. The CDR3 length is 11 residues. The chain's CDR3 is CASSLGMGYTF. For the CDR3, the DNA is TGTGCCAGCAGCTTGGGGATGGGCTACACCTTC.

The chain uses TRBV2 and TRBJ1-1; D remains ambiguous. Trimming took 6 bases from V and 0 from J, leaving 11 bases between them. The germline V gene encodes CDR1 SNHLY and CDR2 FYNNEI. The CDR3 runs to 14 residues. This CDR3 is CASSLSWMNTEAFF. CDR3 nucleotides: TGTGCCAGCAGCTTAAGTTGGATGAACACTGAAGCTTTCTTT.

CDR3 region: CAISVQAPSLYNEQFF. The DNA of the CDR3 is TGTGCCATCAGTGTCCAGGCGCCCTCTCTCTACAATGAGCAGTTCTTC. V is TRBV10-3 and J is TRBJ2-1; no reliable D call. Between the trimmed V and J ends, which lost 4 bases and 3 bases, there was a span of 16 bases. The CDR3 loop spans 16 amino acids. Germline CDR1 reads ENHRY; CDR2 reads SYGVKD.

The gene calls are TRBV4-3 and TRBJ2-2, with D unclear. Trimming shortened V by 0 bases and J by 1 base, and 9 bases separated the two germline ends. This CDR3 comprises 16 residues. Germline assignment: CDR1 LGHNA and CDR2 YSLEER. CDR3 DNA sequence: TGCGCCAGCAGCCAAGATGGGCTTATGAACACCGGGGAGCTGTTTTTT. Protein sequence: CASSQDGLMNTGELFF.

The CDR3 spells CASGPGAERGYGYTF. The DNA for the CDR3 is TGTGCCAGCGGGCCGGGTGCCGAACGGGGCTATGGCTACACCTTC. This sequence joins TRBV27 and TRBJ1-2; D gene ambiguous. The CDR3 totals 15 residues. Germline CDR1 and CDR2: MNHEY and SMNVEV (reference sequence). The V end lost 8 bases, the J end lost 4 bases, and 20 bases lay between the germline ends.

This sequence joins TRBV15 and TRBJ2-7; D not resolved. CDR3 length: 14 residues. Per germline, CDR1 LNHNV and CDR2 YYDKDF (reference sequence). The V and J ends lost 0 bases and 1 base respectively, with 7 bases between them. The DNA for the CDR3 is TGTGCCACCAGCAGAGATTTTGTATCCTACGAGCAGTACTTC. Its translation: CATSRDFVSYEQYF.

This clone showed up just a few times. The chain links TRBV4-3 to TRBJ1-4; D is unclear. The V end lost 1 base, the J end lost 3 bases, and 9 bases lay between the germline ends. The length of the CDR3 is 15 residues. From germline, CDR1 is LGHNA and CDR2 YSLEER. The CDR3 spells CASSQASPANEKLFF. CDR3 sequence (DNA): TGCGCCAGCAGCCAAGCGAGCCCGGCTAATGAAAAACTGTTTTTT.

The rearrangement joins TRBV28 to TRBJ1-3, with D perhaps TRBD1 (5 bases). This CDR3 region has 14 residues. V was shortened by 5 bases and J by 4 bases, with 12 bases between the two germline ends. Germline CDR1 and CDR2: MDHEN and SYDVKM. DNA of the CDR3: TGTGCCAGCAGTCCGGACAATCCCGGAAACACCATATATTTT. Its protein is CASSPDNPGNTIYF.

The chain couples TRBV2 to TRBJ2-6; perhaps D is TRBD1 or TRBD2 (5 bases each). This CDR3 is 16 amino acids long. Germline V gives CDR1 SNHLY, CDR2 FYNNEI. Trimming cost V 2 bases and J 1 base, with 9 bases left between them. This chain's CDR3 is CASSEPGSSGANVLTF. The CDR3, as DNA: TGTGCCAGCAGTGAACCAGGGAGTTCTGGGGCCAACGTCCTGACTTTC.

Here the CDR3 reads CASSLRGFRYF. Here the CDR3 DNA reads TGTGCCAGCAGTTTAAGAGGTTTTCGGTACTTC. The chain links TRBV28 to TRBJ2-7; D unclear. CDR1 is MDHEN and CDR2 is SYDVKM in the germline V gene. The CDR3 loop spans 11 amino acids. With 2 bases removed from V and 12 bases from J, the gap between germline ends came to 11 bases.

This chain's CDR3 is CASLTGAGEQFF. In nucleotides, the CDR3 is TGTGCCAGCTTGACAGGGGCTGGTGAGCAGTTCTTC. V usage is TRBV6-5 and J usage is TRBJ2-1; TRBD1 agrees at 8 bases. Germline assignment: CDR1 MNHEY and CDR2 SVGAGI. This CDR3 contains 12 residues. V lost 8 bases to trimming and J lost 9 bases; unmatched junction nucleotides: 6.

This clone was observed once. A read error may produce the germline difference seen at one junction end. The rearrangement links TRBV7-7 to TRBJ2-2; 10 nucleotides line up with TRBD1. Germline CDR1 SSHAT, CDR2 FNYEAQ (reference sequence). This CDR3 is 14 amino acids long. The CDR3 loop reads CASSPDRGTGELFF. Written as DNA, the CDR3 is TGTGCTAGCAGCCCGGACAGGGGGACCGGGGAGCTGTTTTTT.

The chain carries TRBV4-2 and TRBJ1-4; TRBD1 is a possible D gene (5 bases). The CDR3 runs to 17 residues. Looked up from germline, CDR1 is LGHNA and CDR2 is YNFKEQ. Trimming pared 0 bases from V and 1 base from J, leaving 12 bases between. This CDR3 reads CASSQDIGRGTNEKLFF. CDR3 DNA: TGTGCCAGCAGCCAAGATATTGGGAGGGGAACTAATGAAAAACTGTTTTTT.

This rearrangement joins TRBV10-3 to TRBJ1-5; D unclear. Germline V CDR1 and CDR2: ENHRY, SYGVKD. The CDR3 has 15 amino acids. V dropped 0 bases and J dropped 3 bases, with 9 bases sitting between them. DNA for the CDR3: TGTGCCATCAGTGAGTCAAGAGGAGACAATCAGCCCCAGCATTTT. Translated, it gives CAISESRGDNQPQHF.

V is TRBV6-5 and J is TRBJ2-1; maybe TRBD1 (5 bases). Germline values: CDR1 MNHEY, CDR2 SVGAGI. The CDR3 consists of 15 residues. Trimming stripped 1 base from V and 5 bases from J, with 12 bases between. The CDR3 DNA sequence: TGTGCCAGCAGTTACTGGGGCTCCTCAGACAATGAGCAGTTCTTC. This translates into CASSYWGSSDNEQFF.

The sample holds one count of this clone. The V gene is TRBV7-8, the J gene TRBJ2-2; TRBD1 might be the D (5 bases). Germline CDR1 reads SGHVS; CDR2 reads FQNEAQ. V lost 3 bases to trimming and J lost 0 bases, with 11 bases between them. CDR3 length: 16 residues. The CDR3 sequence: CASSLLRVANTGELFF. The DNA of the CDR3 is TGTGCCAGCAGCTTGCTCAGGGTAGCGAACACCGGGGAGCTGTTTTTT.

The chain joins TRBV28 to TRBJ1-5, with 11 positions matching TRBD1. This CDR3 comprises 14 residues. Germline V lookup: CDR1 MDHEN, CDR2 SYDVKM. The V and J ends lost 5 bases and 5 bases, in that order; junction bases with no gene match: 2. The CDR3 DNA sequence: TGTGCCAGCAGTAAGGACAGGGGGCATCAGCCCCAGCATTTT. It is translated as CASSKDRGHQPQHF.

This sequence joins TRBV7-2 and TRBJ2-3; D unresolved. V lost 7 bases and J 1 base, leaving 9 bases between the germline ends. The CDR3 has 13 amino acids. The germline gives CDR1 SGHTA, CDR2 FQGNSA. The CDR3 DNA is TGTGCCAGCAACGACGATCGCACAGATACGCAGTATTTT. This translates into CASNDDRTDTQYF. The entire variable domain, with the rest obtained from reference TRBV7-2 and TRBJ2-3, is as follows: GAGVSQSPSNKVTEKGKDVELRCDPISGHTALYWYRQSLGQGLEFLIYFQGNSAPDKSGLPSDRFSAERTGGSVSTLTIQRTQQEDSAVYLCASNDDRTDTQYFGPGTRLTVL.

This rearrangement joins TRBV28 to TRBJ1-5, with D tentatively TRBD1 (5 bases). CDR1 and CDR2 (germline): MDHEN, SYDVKM. The CDR3 has 15 amino acids. V lost 0 bases and J 5 bases, leaving 11 bases between the germline ends. The CDR3 bases are TGTGCCAGCAGTTTATGGGGGGTGGAGGATCAGCCCCAGCATTTT. Protein product: CASSLWGVEDQPQHF.

The chain employs TRBV27 and TRBJ2-7; D possibly corresponds to TRBD1 (5 bases). The germline gives CDR1 MNHEY, CDR2 SMNVEV (reference sequence). The CDR3 length is 13 residues. Between the trimmed V and J ends, which lost 4 bases and 7 bases, there was a span of 14 bases. CDR3 sequence (DNA): TGTGCCAGCAGTTACAGGATCTCCCTGGAGCAGTACTTC. This codes for CASSYRISLEQYF.

CDR3 DNA sequence: TGTGCCAGCAGCCAAGATATGGGGACAGGGGAGATTGGGGGCTACACCTTC. It translates to CASSQDMGTGEIGGYTF. J is TRBJ1-2 and V is TRBV4-2, with 10 bases aligning to TRBD1. The CDR3 is made up of 17 amino acids. Germline CDR1 reads LGHNA; CDR2 reads YNFKEQ. J was trimmed by 8 bases and V by 0 bases; bases with no gene match: 12.

The chain recombines TRBV2 with TRBJ2-1; no clear D gene. The germline CDR1 and CDR2 sequences are SNHLY and FYNNEI. The V gene lost 1 base and the J gene lost 7 bases, with 8 bases spanning the gap. The CDR3 extends over 13 amino acids. The CDR3 region is CASSEGLANEQFF. CDR3 DNA sequence: TGTGCCAGCAGTGAAGGGCTGGCTAATGAGCAGTTCTTC.

This clone appeared a few times. The sample contains more than one DNA sequence encoding this CDR3. CDR3 region: CASSRPGQELYGYTF. The CDR3 DNA sequence: TGCGCCAGCAGCCGACCGGGACAGGAGCTCTATGGCTACACCTTC. The chain has TRBV5-1 and TRBJ1-2; the match to TRBD1 covers 8 bases. This CDR3 has 15 residues. The ends lost 4 bases at V and 4 bases at J; junction bases unmatched: 9. Germline CDR1 SGHRS, CDR2 YFSETQ.

The chain couples TRBV30 to TRBJ2-7, with 9 bases matching TRBD1. The CDR3 spans 12 residues. J was trimmed by 4 bases and V by 5 bases; bases with no gene match: 3. The germline gives CDR1 GTSNPN, CDR2 SVGIG (reference sequence). CDR3 in amino acids: CAWGGQGYEQYF. The CDR3 region has the DNA TGTGCCTGGGGGGGACAGGGTTACGAGCAGTACTTC.

This chain uses TRBV15 with TRBJ2-1, with D tentatively TRBD2 (7 bases). V dropped 1 base and J dropped 9 bases, with 19 bases sitting between them. This CDR3 has 16 residues. Germline CDR1 is LNHNV and CDR2 is YYDKDF (reference sequence). The CDR3, as DNA: TGTGCCACCAGCAGAGTAGGTGGGGGGGCCGGGAGTGAGCAGTTCTTC. Its translation: CATSRVGGGAGSEQFF.

The chain is built from TRBV7-9 and TRBJ2-1; 7 nucleotides line up with TRBD2. The CDR3 is 13 residues long. CDR1 SEHNR and CDR2 FQNEAQ come from the germline V gene (reference sequence). V dropped 3 bases and J dropped 10; count of bases not matched to a gene: 6. This CDR3 is CASSLGEGREQFF. CDR3 nucleotide sequence: TGTGCCAGCAGCTTGGGGGAGGGCCGCGAGCAGTTCTTC.

This sequence joins TRBV28 and TRBJ2-7, with D possibly being TRBD1 or TRBD2 (5 bases each). There are 10 residues in the CDR3. Germline CDR1 is MDHEN and CDR2 is SYDVKM. V was trimmed by 6 bases and J by 8 bases, leaving 8 bases between them. The CDR3 region has the DNA TGTGCCAGCAGCCTGGGACAGCAGTACTTC. Translation gives CASSLGQQYF.

V usage is TRBV28 and J usage is TRBJ1-5; D is ambiguous. Trimming shortened V by 6 bases and J by 2 bases, and 8 bases separated the two germline ends. This CDR3 spans 13 amino acids. Germline-derived CDR1 and CDR2 are MDHEN and SYDVKM. The CDR3 here is CASRAMGNQPQHF. In DNA form, the CDR3 reads TGTGCCAGCAGGGCGATGGGCAATCAGCCCCAGCATTTT.

The genes are TRBV7-2 and TRBJ2-5, with a tentative D call TRBD1 (5 bases). The J call may be incorrect, as the DNA end agrees better with TRBJ2-7. Germline V lookup: CDR1 SGHTA, CDR2 FQGNSA. The CDR3 extends over 13 amino acids. DNA of the CDR3: TGTGCCAGCAGCTTAGGGCAGGGCCGCGAGCAGTACTTC. It translates to CASSLGQGREQYF.